The clone carrying this T cell receptor (beta chain) showed up just a few times. The antigen is unknown. The data stem from a study of T cells after yellow fever vaccination. General study findings and limits: Re-detected after boosting: most primary clones, 96% of CD4 and roughly 90% of CD8.

TCRdb reanalysed the 5' RACE reads using MiXCR and keeps one entry per CDR3 protein. This sample has 60,000 or so distinct CDR3 sequences, with about 6.6% found just once. This CDR3 contains 15 residues. Trimming removed 6 bases from V and 4 bases from J, with 15 bases in between. Per germline, CDR1 SEHNR and CDR2 FQNEAQ (reference sequence). The specimen comprised CD8+ T cells sorted from PBMCs, sampled on the day of the first yellow fever vaccination. This clonotype was obtained from a man aged 18 to 29 who received the YFV17D yellow fever vaccine. This sequence joins TRBV7-9 and TRBJ2-2; a weak D match, TRBD2 (5 bases). CDR3 loop: CASSRSASLTGELFF. The CDR3 DNA reads TGTGCCAGCAGTAGGTCGGCTAGCCTCACCGGGGAGCTGTTTTTT.